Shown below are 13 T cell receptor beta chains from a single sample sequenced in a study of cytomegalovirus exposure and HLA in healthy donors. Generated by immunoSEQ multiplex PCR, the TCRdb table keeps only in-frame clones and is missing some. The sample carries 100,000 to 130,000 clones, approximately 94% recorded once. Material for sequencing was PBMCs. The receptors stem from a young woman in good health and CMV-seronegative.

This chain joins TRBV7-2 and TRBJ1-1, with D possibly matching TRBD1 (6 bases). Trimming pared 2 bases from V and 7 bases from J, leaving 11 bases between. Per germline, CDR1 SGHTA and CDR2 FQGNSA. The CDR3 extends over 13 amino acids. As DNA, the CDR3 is TGTGCCAGCAGCTTATTTGGGGGCAATGAAGCTTTCTTT. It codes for CASSLFGGNEAFF. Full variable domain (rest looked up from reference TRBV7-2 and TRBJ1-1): GAGVSQSPSNKVTEKGKDVELRCDPISGHTALYWYRQSLGQGLEFLIYFQGNSAPDKSGLPSDRFSAERTGGSVSTLTIQRTQQEDSAVYLCASSLFGGNEAFFGQGTRLTVV.

The CDR3 spells CASSRGSDEQFF. For the CDR3, the DNA is TGTGCCAGCAGCCGCGGCAGCGATGAGCAGTTCTTC. The chain couples TRBV11-2 to TRBJ2-1; D remains unclear. The CDR3 loop spans 12 amino acids. V lost 5 bases to trimming and J lost 8 bases, with 10 bases between them. CDR1 SGHAT and CDR2 FQNNGV come from the germline V gene.

CDR3: CASRRTGGTGELFF. CDR3 bases: TGTGCCAGCAGACGGACAGGGGGCACCGGGGAGCTGTTTTTT. The V gene is TRBV6-1, the J gene TRBJ2-2, with 10 bases identical to TRBD1. CDR1 is MNHNS and CDR2 is SASEGT in the germline V gene. After removal of 6 bases from V and 4 bases from J, the junction contained 2 bases not matched to a gene. The CDR3 spans 14 residues.

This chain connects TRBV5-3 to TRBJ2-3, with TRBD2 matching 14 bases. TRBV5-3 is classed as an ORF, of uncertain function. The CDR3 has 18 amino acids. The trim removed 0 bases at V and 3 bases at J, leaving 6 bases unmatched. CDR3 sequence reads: CARSLGGLAGDLTDTQYF. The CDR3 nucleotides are TGTGCCAGAAGCTTGGGGGGACTAGCGGGGGATTTGACAGATACGCAGTATTTT.

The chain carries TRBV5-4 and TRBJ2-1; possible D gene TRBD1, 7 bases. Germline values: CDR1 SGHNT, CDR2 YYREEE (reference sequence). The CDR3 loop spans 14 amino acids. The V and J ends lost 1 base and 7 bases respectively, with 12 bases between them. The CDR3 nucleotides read TGTGCCAGCAGCTTGCCACAGGGGAGGAATGAGCAGTTCTTC. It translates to CASSLPQGRNEQFF. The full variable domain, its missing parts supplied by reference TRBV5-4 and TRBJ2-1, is ETGVTQSPTHLIKTRGQQVTLRCSSQSGHNTVSWYQQALGQGPQFIFQYYREEENGRGNFPPRFSGLQFPNYSSELNVNALELDDSALYLCASSLPQGRNEQFFGPGTRLTVL.

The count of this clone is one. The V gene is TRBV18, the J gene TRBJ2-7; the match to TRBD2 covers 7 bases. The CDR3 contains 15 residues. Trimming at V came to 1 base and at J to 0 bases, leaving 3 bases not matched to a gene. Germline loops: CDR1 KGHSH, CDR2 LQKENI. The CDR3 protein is CASSPQGTTSYEQYF. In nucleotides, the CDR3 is TGTGCCAGCTCACCACAAGGGACTACCTCCTACGAGCAGTACTTC.

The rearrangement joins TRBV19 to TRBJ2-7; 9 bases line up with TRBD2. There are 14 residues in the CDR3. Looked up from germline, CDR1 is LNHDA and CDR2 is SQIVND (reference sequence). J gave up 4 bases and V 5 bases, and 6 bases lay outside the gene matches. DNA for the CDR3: TGTGCCAGTAGTGTCGCTAGCGGGGAATACGAGCAGTACTTC. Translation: CASSVASGEYEQYF.

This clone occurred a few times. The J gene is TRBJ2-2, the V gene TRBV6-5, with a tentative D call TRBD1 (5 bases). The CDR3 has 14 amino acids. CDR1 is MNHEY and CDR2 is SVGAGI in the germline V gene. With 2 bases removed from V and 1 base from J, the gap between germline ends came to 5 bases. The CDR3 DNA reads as TGTGCCAGCAGTTACGACAGGAACACCGGGGAGCTGTTTTTT. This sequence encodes CASSYDRNTGELFF.

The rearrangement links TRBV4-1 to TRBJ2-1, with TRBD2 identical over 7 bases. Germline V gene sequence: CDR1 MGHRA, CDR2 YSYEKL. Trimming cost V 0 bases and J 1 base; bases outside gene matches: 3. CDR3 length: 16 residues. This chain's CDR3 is CASSQDSGGSYNEQFF. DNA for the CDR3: TGCGCCAGCAGCCAAGATTCCGGGGGGTCCTACAATGAGCAGTTCTTC.

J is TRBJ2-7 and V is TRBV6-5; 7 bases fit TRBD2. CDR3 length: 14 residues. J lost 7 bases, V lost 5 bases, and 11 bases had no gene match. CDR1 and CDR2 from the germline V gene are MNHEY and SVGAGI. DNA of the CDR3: TGTGCCAGCAGTCGGCTAGCGGAATTGCGGGAGCAGTACTTC. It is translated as CASSRLAELREQYF.

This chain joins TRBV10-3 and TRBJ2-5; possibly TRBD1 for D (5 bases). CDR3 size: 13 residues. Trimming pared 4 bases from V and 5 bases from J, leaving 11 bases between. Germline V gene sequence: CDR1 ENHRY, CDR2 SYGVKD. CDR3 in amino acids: CAISAAGRETQYF. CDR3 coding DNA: TGTGCCATCAGTGCGGCAGGGCGCGAGACCCAGTACTTC.

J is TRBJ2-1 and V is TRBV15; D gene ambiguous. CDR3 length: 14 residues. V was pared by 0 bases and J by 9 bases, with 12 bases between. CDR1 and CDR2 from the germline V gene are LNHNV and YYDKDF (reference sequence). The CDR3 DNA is TGTGCCACCAGCAGAGATGACAAAATTAGTGAGCAGTTCTTC. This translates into CATSRDDKISEQFF.

CDR3 sequence: CASSGPPCLESPLHF. CDR3 DNA sequence: TGCGCCAGCAGTGGGCCCCCCTGCCTGGAGTCACCCCTCCACTTT. This chain uses TRBV10-1 with TRBJ1-6; no reliable D call. CDR3 length: 15 residues. Trimming took off 4 bases at V and 10 bases at J, with 17 bases between the two ends. Germline assignment: CDR1 WNHNN and CDR2 SYGVQD (reference sequence).